The clone carrying this T cell receptor (beta chain) appeared many times. The antigen remains unidentified. Listed TCR primers, together with previously described methods, were used for the bulk TCR libraries. TCRdb reanalysed the PCR reads using MiXCR and keeps one entry per CDR3 protein. In the table there are approximately 680,000 distinct CDR3 sequences, roughly 23% of which are singletons. The record originates from a study of molecular identifiers for immune sequencing clone quantification. Overall study results and limits: Detectable among more than 800,000 naive cells, according to reports, was Jurkat TCR RNA spiked in from one cell.

The germline CDR1 and CDR2 sequences are DFQATT and SNEGSKA (reference sequence). There are 14 residues in the CDR3. Losses at the gene ends were 5 bases for V and 4 bases for J; bases not matched to a gene: 7. The material sequenced was naive CD8+ T cells from blood, with Jurkat cell RNA spiked in. As for subset: FACS-sorted CD8+CD4-CCR7+CD45RA+ naive T cells. The TCR comes from a human donor in good health. Some libraries in this study had Jurkat cell RNA spiked in. V usage is TRBV20-1 and J usage is TRBJ2-4, with 8 nucleotides matching TRBD1. The CDR3 DNA is TGCAGTGCTTTTCAGGGGGCATTAAAAAACATTCAGTACTTC. Translating it yields CSAFQGALKNIQYF.